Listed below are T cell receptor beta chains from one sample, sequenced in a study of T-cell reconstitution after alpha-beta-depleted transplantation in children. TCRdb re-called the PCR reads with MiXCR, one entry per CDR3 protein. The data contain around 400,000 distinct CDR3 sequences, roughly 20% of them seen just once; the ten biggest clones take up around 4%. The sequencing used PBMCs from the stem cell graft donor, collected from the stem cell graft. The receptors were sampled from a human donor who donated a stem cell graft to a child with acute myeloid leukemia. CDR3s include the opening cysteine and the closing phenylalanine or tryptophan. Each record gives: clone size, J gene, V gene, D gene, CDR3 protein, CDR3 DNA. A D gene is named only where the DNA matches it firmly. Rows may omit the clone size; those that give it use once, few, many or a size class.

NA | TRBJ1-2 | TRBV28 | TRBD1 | CATTGDREYGYTF | TGTGCCACAACCGGGGACAGGGAGTATGGCTACACCTTC
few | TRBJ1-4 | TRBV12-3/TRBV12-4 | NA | CASAQEGEKLFF | TGTGCCAGCGCCCAGGAGGGTGAAAAACTGTTTTTT
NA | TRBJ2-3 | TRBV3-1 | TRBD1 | CASSPLDRVSTDTQYF | TGTGCCAGCAGCCCCTTGGACAGGGTTAGCACAGATACGCAGTATTTT
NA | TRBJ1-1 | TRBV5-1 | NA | CASSYRDLNTEAFF | TGCGCCAGCAGCTACCGGGACCTGAACACTGAAGCTTTCTTT
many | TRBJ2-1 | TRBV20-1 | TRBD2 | CSARISGTYNEQFF | TGCAGTGCTAGAATTAGCGGGACCTACAATGAGCAGTTCTTC
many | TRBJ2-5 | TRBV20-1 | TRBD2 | CSAQPAGGRMKTQYF | TGCAGTGCCCAGCCAGCGGGAGGTCGTATGAAGACCCAGTACTTC
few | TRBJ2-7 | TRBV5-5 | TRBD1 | CASAGQGLWGEQYF | TGTGCCAGTGCGGGACAGGGGCTTTGGGGAGAGCAGTACTTC
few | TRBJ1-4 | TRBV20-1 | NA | CSARETGWNEKLFF | TGCAGTGCTAGAGAAACAGGGTGGAATGAAAAACTGTTTTTT
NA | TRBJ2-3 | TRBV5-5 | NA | CASSLAFSLSTDTQYF | TGTGCCAGCAGCTTAGCTTTCAGTCTGAGCACAGATACGCAGTATTTT
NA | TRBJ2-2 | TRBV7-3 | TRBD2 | CASSYLGLAGANTGELFF | TGTGCCAGCAGCTACTTAGGACTAGCGGGAGCGAACACCGGGGAGCTGTTTTTT
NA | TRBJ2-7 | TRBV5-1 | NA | CASSLTSGQNARGEQYF | TGCGCCAGCAGCTTGACATCGGGACAAAACGCTAGGGGAGAGCAGTACTTC
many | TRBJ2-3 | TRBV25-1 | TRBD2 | CASSEFMAGVTDTQYF | TGTGCCAGCAGTGAATTTATGGCGGGGGTCACAGATACGCAGTATTTT
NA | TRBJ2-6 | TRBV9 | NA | CASSDPWARGANVLTF | TGTGCCAGCAGCGACCCGTGGGCCAGGGGGGCCAACGTCCTGACTTTC
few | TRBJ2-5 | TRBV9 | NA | CASSVGSHTNQETQYF | TGTGCCAGCAGCGTAGGTTCCCATACCAATCAAGAGACCCAGTACTTC
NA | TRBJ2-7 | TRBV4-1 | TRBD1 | CASSHRPGQGAPEQYF | TGCGCCAGCAGCCACCGACCAGGACAGGGGGCGCCCGAGCAGTACTTC
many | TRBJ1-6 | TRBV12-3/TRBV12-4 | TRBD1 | CASSRTGQDNSPLHF | TGTGCCAGCAGTCGAACGGGACAGGATAATTCACCCCTCCACTTT
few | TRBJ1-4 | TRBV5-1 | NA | CASSPLGYEKLFF | TGCGCCAGCAGCCCCCTGGGGTACGAAAAACTGTTTTTT
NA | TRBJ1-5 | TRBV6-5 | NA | CASSYNGAGDQPQHF | TGTGCCAGCAGTTACAACGGGGCAGGGGATCAGCCCCAGCATTTT
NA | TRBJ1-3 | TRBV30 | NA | CAWSVGNTIYF | TGTGCCTGGAGTGTAGGAAACACCATATATTTT
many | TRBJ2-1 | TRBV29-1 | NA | CSVVRHRTNSEQFF | TGCAGCGTTGTTCGTCACAGGACAAACTCTGAGCAGTTCTTC
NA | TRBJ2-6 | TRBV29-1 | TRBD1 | CSVDQSRAGGHGANVLTF | TGCAGCGTTGATCAATCGCGGGCAGGGGGCCATGGGGCCAACGTCCTGACTTTC
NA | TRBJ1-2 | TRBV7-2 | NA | CASSPQTVGNYGYTF | TGTGCCAGCAGCCCGCAGACAGTGGGGAACTATGGCTACACCTTC
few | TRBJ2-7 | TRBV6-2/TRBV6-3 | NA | CASSPPGPPRYEQYF | TGTGCCAGCAGTCCGCCGGGACCTCCCCGGTACGAGCAGTACTTC
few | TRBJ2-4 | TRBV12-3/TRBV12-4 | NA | CASSHPSEAKNIQYF | TGTGCCAGCAGTCACCCCAGCGAAGCCAAAAACATTCAGTACTTC
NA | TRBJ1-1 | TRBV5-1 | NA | CASSLLRGARTEAFF | TGCGCCAGCAGCTTGTTACGGGGGGCCAGGACTGAAGCTTTCTTT
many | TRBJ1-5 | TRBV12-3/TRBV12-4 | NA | CASSFDLSQHF | TGTGCCAGCAGTTTCGATCTGTCCCAGCATTTT
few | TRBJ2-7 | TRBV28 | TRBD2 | CASSTRLAGVYEQYF | TGTGCCAGCAGTACCCGACTAGCGGGAGTCTACGAGCAGTACTTC
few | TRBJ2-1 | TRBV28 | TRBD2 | CASTSGVYNEQFF | TGTGCCAGCACTAGCGGAGTATACAATGAGCAGTTCTTC
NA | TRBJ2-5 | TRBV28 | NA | CASSLEEGFLGETQYF | TGTGCCAGCAGCCTAGAAGAGGGGTTCCTGGGGGAGACCCAGTACTTC
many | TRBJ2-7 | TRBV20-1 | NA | CSAPLNSYEQYF | TGCAGTGCTCCCCTAAACTCCTACGAGCAGTACTTC
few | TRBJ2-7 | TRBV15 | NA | CATSRGGGVRAYEQYF | TGTGCCACCAGCAGAGGTGGAGGAGTTCGGGCCTACGAGCAGTACTTC
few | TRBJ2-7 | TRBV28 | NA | CASSTGLVSEQYF | TGTGCCAGCAGCACAGGGTTGGTCTCCGAGCAGTACTTC
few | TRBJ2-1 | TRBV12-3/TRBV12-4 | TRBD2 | CASSGGTSGRFYNEQFF | TGTGCCAGCAGCGGAGGGACTAGCGGGAGGTTCTACAATGAGCAGTTCTTC
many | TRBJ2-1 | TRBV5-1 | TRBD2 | CASSFLAGPGNEQFF | TGCGCCAGCAGCTTCTTAGCGGGACCTGGCAATGAGCAGTTCTTC
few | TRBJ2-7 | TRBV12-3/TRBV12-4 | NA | CASSPRELGEQYF | TGTGCCAGCAGTCCTCGGGAGTTGGGCGAGCAGTACTTC
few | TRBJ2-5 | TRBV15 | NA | CATSRAPRGRETQYF | TGTGCCACCAGCAGGGCCCCACGGGGACGGGAGACCCAGTACTTC
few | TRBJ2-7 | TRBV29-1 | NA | CSVYGQLSYEQYF | TGCAGCGTCTACGGACAGCTCTCCTACGAGCAGTACTTC
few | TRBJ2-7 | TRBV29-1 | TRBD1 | CSVDSGTGVPYEQYF | TGCAGCGTTGATTCGGGGACAGGGGTGCCCTACGAGCAGTACTTC
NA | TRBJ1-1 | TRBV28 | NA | CASSLAGAHTEAFF | TGTGCCAGCAGTTTAGCGGGGGCTCACACTGAAGCTTTCTTT
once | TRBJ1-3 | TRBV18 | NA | CASSPYGTLGNTIYF | TGTGCCAGCTCACCATACGGGACGCTTGGAAACACCATATATTTT
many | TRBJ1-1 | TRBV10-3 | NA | CAISEGLANTEAFF | TGTGCCATCAGTGAGGGGCTGGCTAACACTGAAGCTTTCTTT
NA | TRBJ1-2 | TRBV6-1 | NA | CASSFGWGADNYGYTF | TGTGCCAGCAGCTTCGGTTGGGGAGCTGACAACTATGGCTACACCTTC
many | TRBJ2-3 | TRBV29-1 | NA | CSVERPDTQYF | TGCAGCGTTGAACGCCCGGATACGCAGTATTTT
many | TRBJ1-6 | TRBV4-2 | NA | CASSQGAVSPLHF | TGTGCCAGCAGCCAAGGGGCAGTATCACCCCTCCACTTT
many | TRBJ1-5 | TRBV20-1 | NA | CSARVMENQPQHF | TGCAGTGCTAGAGTTATGGAGAATCAGCCCCAGCATTTT
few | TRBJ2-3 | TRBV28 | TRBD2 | CASSYRLAGGPTDTQYF | TGTGCCAGCAGTTACCGACTAGCGGGAGGGCCCACAGATACGCAGTATTTT
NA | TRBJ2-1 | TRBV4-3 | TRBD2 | CASSQDGAGEGYNEQFF | TGCGCCAGCAGCCAAGATGGAGCGGGAGAGGGCTACAATGAGCAGTTCTTC
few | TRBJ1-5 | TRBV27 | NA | CASSPRAWGDQPQHF | TGTGCCAGCAGCCCCAGGGCTTGGGGAGATCAGCCCCAGCATTTT